These T cell receptor beta chains were read from a single sample in a study of PD-L1 blockade in urothelial cancer. Measured with immunoSEQ multiplex PCR; TCRdb has only the in-frame clones, and not every one. Here the sample spans approximately 47,000 clones, approximately 78% being singletons. This specimen consisted of PBMCs, obtained around atezolizumab (anti-PD-L1) treatment. The receptor source for this set is a man between 65 and 85 years old with urothelial cancer. Both conserved end residues are part of each CDR3. D genes are given only for firm matches. Part of the rows lack a size; the others show once, few, many or a class for expanded clones.

V gene: TRBV19
clone size: .
J gene: TRBJ1-1
D gene: .
CDR3 DNA: TGTGCCAGTAGCGATGGGACACCGATGAACACTGAAGCTTTCTTT
CDR3 protein: CASSDGTPMNTEAFF

V gene: TRBV7-9
clone size: .
J gene: TRBJ1-4
D gene: .
CDR3 DNA: TGTGCCAGCAGCTTACTTCGCAGTGCAACTAATGAAAAACTGTTTTTT
CDR3 protein: CASSLLRSATNEKLFF

V gene: TRBV20-1
clone size: .
J gene: TRBJ2-1
D gene: .
CDR3 DNA: TGCGGTGCCAGGACATACAATGAGCAGTTCTTC
CDR3 protein: CGARTYNEQFF

V gene: TRBV30
clone size: .
J gene: TRBJ2-5
D gene: TRBD2
CDR3 DNA: TGTGCTGTGGATTCGGGGGGTGCCGGCGGAGAGACCCAGTACTTC
CDR3 protein: CAVDSGGAGGETQYF

V gene: TRBV18
clone size: .
J gene: TRBJ2-1
D gene: TRBD2
CDR3 DNA: TGTGCCAGCTCACCACTGGGGGGGAGCAACAATGAGCAGTTCTTC
CDR3 protein: CASSPLGGSNNEQFF

V gene: TRBV9
clone size: .
J gene: TRBJ2-7
D gene: TRBD2
CDR3 DNA: TGTGCCAGCAGCTCGGGACTAGGAAGCTCCTACGAGCAGTACTTC
CDR3 protein: CASSSGLGSSYEQYF

V gene: TRBV2
clone size: .
J gene: TRBJ1-5
D gene: TRBD1
CDR3 DNA: TGTGCCACCTCGGGACAGGGGGGTCAGCCCCAGCATTTT
CDR3 protein: CATSGQGGQPQHF

V gene: TRBV6-1
clone size: .
J gene: TRBJ2-7
D gene: .
CDR3 DNA: TGTGCCAGCAGCGGTGGCAGGGGTGGATCCTACGAGCAGTACTTC
CDR3 protein: CASSGGRGGSYEQYF

V gene: TRBV19
clone size: .
J gene: TRBJ1-5
D gene: .
CDR3 DNA: TGTGCCAGTAGTATAAATGGAGGGACTTCTCAGCCCCAGCATTTT
CDR3 protein: CASSINGGTSQPQHF

V gene: TRBV10-3
clone size: .
J gene: TRBJ2-7
D gene: TRBD2
CDR3 DNA: TGTGCCATCAGTAGGGGGACTAGCGACCCTTACGAGCAGTACTTC
CDR3 protein: CAISRGTSDPYEQYF

V gene: TRBV10-3
clone size: .
J gene: TRBJ2-2
D gene: TRBD1
CDR3 DNA: TGTGCCATCAATGCAGGGGGCCCTACGAACACCGGGGAGCTGTTTTTT
CDR3 protein: CAINAGGPTNTGELFF

V gene: TRBV18
clone size: .
J gene: TRBJ2-7
D gene: .
CDR3 DNA: TGTGCCAGCTCACCTACAGGGAACGAGCAGTACTTC
CDR3 protein: CASSPTGNEQYF

V gene: TRBV5-4
clone size: .
J gene: TRBJ2-4
D gene: TRBD1
CDR3 DNA: TGTGCCAGCAGCACCTACAGGGGGACGCAGTGGAACATTCAGTACTTC
CDR3 protein: CASSTYRGTQWNIQYF

V gene: TRBV9
clone size: .
J gene: TRBJ1-3
D gene: .
CDR3 DNA: TGTGCCAGCAGCGTAACAGGCAACTCTGGAAACACCATATATTTT
CDR3 protein: CASSVTGNSGNTIYF

V gene: TRBV30
clone size: .
J gene: TRBJ2-5
D gene: TRBD2
CDR3 DNA: TGTGCCTGGAAAGCTAGCGGGAAAGAGACCCAGTACTTC
CDR3 protein: CAWKASGKETQYF

V gene: TRBV28
clone size: .
J gene: TRBJ2-1
D gene: .
CDR3 DNA: TGTGCCAGCAGTTTATGGACGGGAGTGGGGTACAATGAGCAGTTCTTC
CDR3 protein: CASSLWTGVGYNEQFF

V gene: TRBV27
clone size: .
J gene: TRBJ2-7
D gene: TRBD2
CDR3 DNA: TGTGCCACCTCCCCCCAATCCGGGAGGTCCTACGAGCAGTACTTC
CDR3 protein: CATSPQSGRSYEQYF

V gene: TRBV6-1
clone size: .
J gene: TRBJ2-7
D gene: .
CDR3 DNA: TGTGCCAGCAGCGAGGTGGGGAGGGGGTCCTACGAGCAGTACTTC
CDR3 protein: CASSEVGRGSYEQYF

V gene: TRBV5-1
clone size: .
J gene: TRBJ2-3
D gene: TRBD1
CDR3 DNA: TGCGCCAGCAGCCAGGACAGGGGTGGCGATACGCAGTATTTT
CDR3 protein: CASSQDRGGDTQYF

V gene: TRBV10-3
clone size: few
J gene: TRBJ1-2
D gene: TRBD1
CDR3 DNA: TGTGCCATCAGTGAGAAACCTAGAGGGACAGACTATGGCTACACCTTC
CDR3 protein: CAISEKPRGTDYGYTF

V gene: TRBV5-1
clone size: once
J gene: TRBJ1-1
D gene: .
CDR3 DNA: TGCGCCAGCAGCTTTGACAGCCTGAACACTGAAGCTTTCTTT
CDR3 protein: CASSFDSLNTEAFF

V gene: TRBV6-7
clone size: .
J gene: TRBJ2-1
D gene: .
CDR3 DNA: TGTGCCAGCAGTTACTCGTCCGGGACTCTTTCCTACAATGAGCAGTTCTTC
CDR3 protein: CASSYSSGTLSYNEQFF

V gene: TRBV5-1
clone size: .
J gene: TRBJ2-6
D gene: .
CDR3 DNA: TGCGCCAGCAGCTTGGCCTTATCTGGGGCCAACGTCCTGACTTTC
CDR3 protein: CASSLALSGANVLTF

V gene: TRBV5-1
clone size: .
J gene: TRBJ1-3
D gene: .
CDR3 DNA: TGCGCCAGCAGCTCCACAGGGTTCACTGGAAACACCATATATTTT
CDR3 protein: CASSSTGFTGNTIYF

V gene: TRBV18
clone size: .
J gene: TRBJ1-4
D gene: TRBD1
CDR3 DNA: TGTGCCAGCTCACCACCAACAGGGGGACGTCGTGAAAAACTGTTTTTT
CDR3 protein: CASSPPTGGRREKLFF

V gene: TRBV5-1
clone size: .
J gene: TRBJ2-1
D gene: TRBD1
CDR3 DNA: TGCGCCAGCAGCTCTAGGACAGGGGACAATGAGCAGTTCTTC
CDR3 protein: CASSSRTGDNEQFF

V gene: TRBV19
clone size: .
J gene: TRBJ1-1
D gene: TRBD1
CDR3 DNA: TGTGCCACCTCACTCGACAGGGGGCTGGCTTTCTTT
CDR3 protein: CATSLDRGLAFF

V gene: TRBV19
clone size: .
J gene: TRBJ2-5
D gene: TRBD1
CDR3 DNA: TGTGCCAGTAGCGACTCCCAGGGGGCAGGAGAGACCCAGTACTTC
CDR3 protein: CASSDSQGAGETQYF

V gene: TRBV5-3
clone size: few
J gene: TRBJ2-7
D gene: TRBD1
CDR3 DNA: TGTGCCCCTTCCTCCGGGACAGTCTACGAGCAGTACTTC
CDR3 protein: CAPSSGTVYEQYF

V gene: TRBV5-8
clone size: .
J gene: TRBJ1-4
D gene: .
CDR3 DNA: TGTGCCAGCAGCTTGGACGGAGCAACTAATGAAAAACTGTTTTTT
CDR3 protein: CASSLDGATNEKLFF